This entry describes one TCR beta chain. No cognate antigen has been identified for it. Within one base of it there is no much larger clone, and no base qualities were kept. Ends trimmed: V by 4 bases, J by 9 bases; bases unmatched to a gene: 9. CDR1 and CDR2, per the germline V gene, are LGHNA and YSLEER. The CDR3 contains 14 residues, cysteine and phenylalanine counted. Solely the CDR3 DNA is kept, with 42 bases framed from the first base. Libraries were made using the immunoSEQ multiplex PCR assay. The clones in this table, taken by TCRdb from immuneACCESS, are in-frame only. Not every clone is retained; where verified, under half of the shortfall comes from an unresolved V gene, and the cause of the rest is unknown. The sample table holds about 660,000 clones, of which around 87% were seen once. The top ten clones comprise 0.0095% to 0.012% of the sample. These data originate in a study of shared T cell receptors in the human thymus (dated by TCRdb to about 2021). Looking at the study overall: The study examined how the human thymus generates shared, self-reactive T-cell receptor alpha chains.

This sample was also put to use in a study of human thymus T cells. The second paper states: In Finland, the donors were immunologically healthy infants who were having open corrective cardiac surgery for congenital heart defects. The thymus tissue came from surgical resects taken out during corrective cardiac surgery. Biased V and J gene segment usage appeared to be present in both thymic and peripheral blood repertoires. According to the related research, thymic TCR repertoires were highly overlapping among unrelated individuals. The study characterized TCR alpha and beta repertoires from under ten infant thymus samples and a few related peripheral blood samples. The cohort included several male and two female infants, with donor ages spanning 7 to 244 days. Thymocytes were freed from the tissue by mechanical means and kept at -70 degrees C as pellets of roughly 8.5-30 million cells. Genomic DNA was extracted from frozen cell pellets with a QIAsymphony instrument. Using the immunoSEQ multiplex PCR assay, the TCRB and TCRAD loci were amplified from a standardized quantity of quality-controlled genomic DNA. The amplicons covered the V(D)J region and were long enough to include the CDR3 and to identify the V and J genes. Amplicon sequencing was performed on an Illumina platform through the commercial immunoSEQ service. Primer bias and sequencing errors were corrected as previously described, and TCRAD and TCRB definitions were based on the IMGT database. immunoSEQ Analyzer 3.0 and VDJTools were used for repertoire analysis, which covered basic statistics, V/J segment usage, diversity estimates, rarefaction and pairwise overlap. Diversity was estimated with Chao1, ChaoE, Efron-Thisted, Shannon and inverse Simpson indices, and also on datasets down-sampled to the smallest sample. For repertoire overlap, CDR3 nucleotide sequence, V gene and J gene had to match strictly, and clustering was done by Jaccard-based multidimensional scaling. On average, thymus samples gave hundreds of thousands of unique TCRB clonotypes, whereas blood samples gave 75,000 to 95,000.

The source is a boy under two years old with a congenital heart defect. Donor details come from another sample of the same person, matched by shared clones. The sequenced sample was thymocytes. The chain is encoded by TRBV4-3 joined to TRBJ2-1; a stretch of 7 junction bases matches TRBD2. CDR3 sequence: CASSLGLGGSEQFF. The nucleotide sequence is TGCGCCAGCAGCCTGGGACTCGGCGGGAGTGAGCAGTTCTTC.